One and the same sample provided the 20 T cell receptor beta chains below, sequenced in a study of blood T cell repertoires in COVID-19 (dated by TCRdb to the early 2020s). The library was made by the immunoSEQ multiplex PCR assay. The table was pulled from immuneACCESS by TCRdb, which kept in-frame rearrangements only. Such tables lose some clones; where checked, under half of the loss comes from unresolved V genes, and the rest has no known cause. The sample contains 71,000 or so clones, around 87% of them found a single time. The top ten clones comprise 6.5% to 9.5% of the sample. The sample consisted of peripheral blood. These receptors all stem from a man in his fifties with active COVID-19.

The rearrangement uses TRBV5-6 and TRBJ1-1, with 8 bases lining up with TRBD1. Unmatched junction bases numbered 10, after V lost 1 base and J lost 8 bases. CDR1 is SGHDT, CDR2 YYEEEE, per germline. There are 15 residues in the CDR3. CDR3 sequence reads: CASSLWDRTGVEAFF. The DNA of the CDR3 is TGTGCCAGCAGCTTGTGGGACAGGACCGGGGTGGAAGCTTTCTTT.

CDR3 amino acids: CASSFLQGKNIQYF. The CDR3 coding sequence is TGTGCCAGCAGTTTTCTACAGGGGAAAAACATTCAGTACTTC. The gene calls are TRBV28 and TRBJ2-4; the match to TRBD1 covers 7 bases. In germline, CDR1 is MDHEN, CDR2 SYDVKM. CDR3 length: 14 residues. Trimming at V came to 3 bases and at J to 4 bases, leaving 3 bases not matched to a gene.

The chain joins TRBV6-6 to TRBJ1-1; D unclear. Germline V gives CDR1 MNHNY, CDR2 SVGAGI (reference sequence). V was shortened by 0 bases and J by 8 bases, with 7 bases between the two germline ends. This CDR3 has 12 residues. CDR3 in amino acids: CASSYSREEAFF. The CDR3, as DNA: TGTGCCAGCAGTTACTCGCGGGAGGAAGCTTTCTTT.

This sequence joins TRBV24-1 and TRBJ2-7, with 8 bases matching TRBD2. This CDR3 region has 14 residues. The V gene end was trimmed by 6 bases and the J gene end by 4 bases; junction bases not matched to a gene: 7. CDR1 KGHDR and CDR2 SFDVKD come from the germline V gene. Here the CDR3 reads CATSSAGEGYEQYF. CDR3 nucleotides: TGTGCCACCAGTTCAGCGGGAGAGGGATACGAGCAGTACTTC.

The chain employs TRBV19 and TRBJ1-5, with D possibly matching TRBD1 (6 bases). V lost 6 bases and J 2 bases, leaving 23 bases between the germline ends. The CDR3 has 18 residues. Germline V gene lookup returns CDR1 LNHDA and CDR2 SQIVND (reference sequence). The CDR3 region is CASSKGYGAGDGNQPQHF. CDR3 DNA: TGTGCCAGTAGCAAAGGTTACGGGGCAGGGGACGGCAATCAGCCCCAGCATTTT.

The chain joins TRBV11-2 to TRBJ2-7, with D perhaps matching TRBD2 (5 bases). V dropped 5 bases and J dropped 5 bases, with 7 bases sitting between them. The CDR3 is 11 amino acids. Germline-derived CDR1 and CDR2 are SGHAT and FQNNGV. CDR3 nucleotide sequence: TGTGCCAGCAGCGCCGGGGACGAGCAGTACTTC. This encodes CASSAGDEQYF.

The chain has TRBV23-1 and TRBJ1-1; D is uncertain. TRBV23-1 is an ORF for which the function is uncertain. The CDR3 is 16 amino acids. Trimming left V 0 bases short and J 1 base short, with 12 bases between. The DNA of the CDR3 is TGCGCCAGCAGTCAATCGATACCGAGGAAGAACACTGAAGCTTTCTTT. This sequence encodes CASSQSIPRKNTEAFF.

This sequence joins TRBV4-1 and TRBJ1-2, with D possibly matching TRBD1 (6 bases). Per the germline V gene, CDR1 is MGHRA and CDR2 is YSYEKL. V gave up 0 bases and J gave up 8 bases, with 13 bases separating them. The CDR3 is 14 amino acids. CDR3 region: CASSQENRVYGYTF. CDR3 DNA: TGCGCCAGCAGCCAAGAGAACAGGGTCTACGGCTACACCTTC.

In this sample, this clone turned up once. The CDR3 here is CASSLAGRGRETQYF. The CDR3 region has the DNA TGTGCCAGCAGCTTAGCTGGGCGGGGTCGAGAGACCCAGTACTTC. The chain has TRBV7-9 and TRBJ2-5; a possible D gene is TRBD2 (6 bases). CDR1 is SEHNR and CDR2 is FQNEAQ in the germline V gene (reference sequence). The CDR3 sequence is 15 residues long. V was trimmed by 0 bases and J by 4 bases, leaving 12 bases between them.

This chain uses TRBV7-9 with TRBJ2-1; TRBD1 matches 9 bases. Germline loops: CDR1 SEHNR, CDR2 FQNEAQ (reference sequence). Trimming cost V 8 bases and J 12 bases; bases outside gene matches: 8. This CDR3 comprises 12 residues. CDR3: CASGGQGLVQFF. Here the CDR3 DNA reads TGTGCCAGCGGGGGACAGGGTTTGGTGCAGTTCTTC.

The chain recombines TRBV5-1 with TRBJ2-7, with TRBD1 as a possible D gene (5 bases). Per germline, CDR1 SGHRS and CDR2 YFSETQ. The length of the CDR3 is 15 residues. V was clipped by 0 bases and J by 2 bases, with 12 bases between them. This CDR3 is CASSLGTHPTYEQYF. The CDR3, as DNA: TGCGCCAGCAGCTTGGGGACACACCCAACCTACGAGCAGTACTTC.

By its share, this clone is medium-sized. Here the CDR3 reads CASSLGGNTEAFF. The CDR3 DNA is TGTGCCAGCAGTTTAGGAGGGAACACTGAAGCTTTCTTT. The V call is TRBV12-3 or TRBV12-4, the J call TRBJ1-1; no reliable D call. CDR3 length equals 13 residues. V was cut by 1 base and J by 1 base, with 4 bases left in between.

V and J are TRBV29-1 and TRBJ1-2, with D possibly matching TRBD1 (5 bases). Trimming removed 6 bases at V and 3 bases at J, with 17 bases between. Germline loops: CDR1 SQVTM, CDR2 ANQGSEA. The CDR3 runs to 14 residues. The CDR3 DNA follows: TGCAGCGTCCCGATGGGCCAGGGCCACTATGGCTACACCTTC. It encodes CSVPMGQGHYGYTF.

V usage is TRBV19 and J usage is TRBJ2-2; TRBD1 aligns across 9 bases. The V segment lost 7 bases and the J segment 3 bases; nucleotides outside the gene matches: 9. Germline CDR1 LNHDA, CDR2 SQIVND (reference sequence). This CDR3 contains 16 residues. CDR3 DNA sequence: TGTGCCAGTACTATGGGACAGGGCAGTTACACCGGGGAGCTGTTTTTT. Amino acids: CASTMGQGSYTGELFF.

This chain uses TRBV6-5 with TRBJ2-7, with TRBD1 identical over 11 bases. The V segment lost 8 bases and the J segment 11 bases; nucleotides outside the gene matches: 14. This CDR3 contains 14 residues. In germline, CDR1 is MNHEY, CDR2 SVGAGI. The CDR3 reads CASGGPGQGGVEYF. The CDR3 DNA reads TGTGCCAGCGGGGGACCGGGACAGGGGGGAGTTGAGTACTTC.

The chain couples TRBV5-6 to TRBJ2-1; possibly TRBD1 for D (6 bases). Germline V gene data show CDR1 as SGHDT and CDR2 as YYEEEE. The CDR3 consists of 17 residues. V was clipped by 5 bases and J by 6 bases, with 24 bases between them. The CDR3 DNA reads TGTGCCAGCAGTCGAAGGCTGGGGGAACAGGGTGGCAATGAGCAGTTCTTC. This sequence encodes CASSRRLGEQGGNEQFF.

The V and J genes are TRBV5-8 and TRBJ2-3; tentative D call: TRBD2 (6 bases). V was pared by 6 bases and J by 5 bases, with 13 bases between. The CDR3 has 13 residues. CDR1 and CDR2 (germline): SGHTS, YDEGEE. The CDR3 coding sequence is TGTGCCAGCAAAAGGAGGGCCGGAGATACGCAGTATTTT. This sequence encodes CASKRRAGDTQYF.

The chain is built from TRBV11-3 and TRBJ2-1, with TRBD2 matching 8 bases. The ends lost 1 base at V and 8 bases at J; junction bases unmatched: 10. The length of the CDR3 is 16 residues. Germline CDR1 reads SGHNT; CDR2 reads YENEEA. CDR3 in amino acids: CASSLAGGGGSHEQFF. In DNA form, the CDR3 reads TGTGCCAGCAGCTTAGCGGGAGGCGGGGGGTCGCATGAGCAGTTCTTC.

J is TRBJ2-3 and V is TRBV4-1, with D possibly being TRBD2 (5 bases). CDR1 and CDR2 (germline): MGHRA, YSYEKL. V lost 0 bases to trimming and J lost 1 base, with 17 bases between them. There are 18 residues in the CDR3. As DNA, the CDR3 is TGCGCCAGCAGCCAAGAAGGAACGTCGGTGAGGGGCACAGATACGCAGTATTTT. The encoded protein is CASSQEGTSVRGTDTQYF.

This clone turned up a few times. This chain connects TRBV7-2 to TRBJ1-2, with TRBD1 as a possible D gene (6 bases). CDR1 and CDR2 from the germline V gene are SGHTA and FQGNSA. Trimming pared 0 bases from V and 8 bases from J, leaving 25 bases between. CDR3 length: 18 residues. The CDR3, as DNA: TGTGCCAGCAGCTTAGCCTTAGCCCGGAGGACAGAGACGCAAGGCTACACCTTC. The encoded protein is CASSLALARRTETQGYTF.